These 25 T cell receptor beta chains came from one sample sequenced in a study of shared clonotypes between healthy human individuals. Sequencing was performed with immunoSEQ multiplex PCR; in TCRdb, only in-frame clones are kept and a portion is missing. This sample yields 520,000 or so clones, of which about four fifths are seen a single time; approximately 12% belongs to the top ten. The specimen was PBMCs. The receptors come from a woman aged 40 to 50 in good health. Some clones in this sample may be carry-over from other donors' samples.

The chain uses TRBV6-4 and TRBJ1-5; weak D call: TRBD1 (5 bases). This CDR3 contains 15 residues. Germline V gene lookup returns CDR1 MRHNA and CDR2 SNTAGT. Trimming stripped 4 bases from V and 6 bases from J, with 16 bases between. The CDR3 nucleotides read TGTGCCAGCAGTGCGACCGGGACCGAGGGTCAGCCCCAGCATTTT. As protein: CASSATGTEGQPQHF.

This clone has just one count. This specimen includes other DNA sequences encoding the same CDR3. The chain links TRBV5-4 to TRBJ2-7; D is tentatively TRBD1 or TRBD2 (5 bases each). The V gene lost 3 bases and the J gene lost 4 bases, with 8 bases spanning the gap. This CDR3 region has 12 residues. Germline V gives CDR1 SGHNT, CDR2 YYREEE (reference sequence). In nucleotides, the CDR3 is TGTGCCAGCAGCTGGGGGAGTTACGAGCAGTACTTC. Translated: CASSWGSYEQYF.

The rearrangement joins TRBV30 to TRBJ2-7; either TRBD1 or TRBD2 may fit D (5 bases each). The germline V and J ends were trimmed by 3 bases and 0 bases, with 12 bases remaining between them. The CDR3 spans 14 residues. Per germline, CDR1 GTSNPN and CDR2 SVGIG (reference sequence). The CDR3 nucleotides read TGTGCCTGGAGGGAGAGGGGATACTCCTACGAGCAGTACTTC. As protein: CAWRERGYSYEQYF.

This chain connects TRBV28 to TRBJ2-1; TRBD1 agrees at 9 bases. The V gene end was trimmed by 5 bases and the J gene end by 5 bases; junction bases not matched to a gene: 10. The CDR3 runs to 16 residues. CDR1 and CDR2 from the germline V gene are MDHEN and SYDVKM. The CDR3 spells CASSPQDGQGHNEQFF. Written as DNA, the CDR3 is TGTGCCAGCAGTCCGCAAGATGGACAGGGGCACAATGAGCAGTTCTTC.

The V gene is TRBV16, the J gene TRBJ1-2, with D possibly being TRBD1 (6 bases). The CDR3 sequence is 15 residues long. Germline-derived CDR1 and CDR2 are KGHSY and FQNENV. The V end was cut by 5 bases, the J end by 2 bases, with 15 bases between. Here the CDR3 DNA reads TGTGCCAGCAGCATAAGGGCAGGGGCAAACTATGGCTACACCTTC. Amino acid sequence: CASSIRAGANYGYTF.

The gene calls are TRBV7-8 and TRBJ2-7, with D unresolved. CDR1 SGHVS and CDR2 FQNEAQ come from the germline V gene. The CDR3 extends over 15 amino acids. The V gene lost 5 bases and the J gene lost 0 bases, with 14 bases spanning the gap. This CDR3 is CASSPDTSFSYEQYF. The CDR3 nucleotides read TGTGCCAGCAGCCCCGACACCTCCTTCTCCTACGAGCAGTACTTC. Filled out from reference TRBV7-8 and TRBJ2-7, the complete variable domain reads GAGVSQSPRYKVAKRGQDVALRCDPISGHVSLFWYQQALGQGPEFLTYFQNEAQLDKSGLPSDRFFAERPEGSVSTLKIQRTQQEDSAVYLCASSPDTSFSYEQYFGPGTRLTVT.

This chain uses TRBV5-6 with TRBJ2-7; D perhaps matches TRBD2 (5 bases). This CDR3 has 15 amino acids. Trimming took 4 bases from V and 3 from J, leaving 17 bases between them. Per germline, CDR1 SGHDT and CDR2 YYEEEE. Here the CDR3 reads CASSLGSGLLYEQYF. The CDR3, as DNA: TGTGCCAGCAGCCTGGGGAGCGGCCTCCTCTACGAGCAGTACTTC.

The chain is built from TRBV29-1 and TRBJ2-1; 9 nucleotides agree with TRBD2. The V gene's germline CDR1 is SQVTM and CDR2 ANQGSEA. V lost 7 bases, J lost 4 bases, and 5 bases stayed unmatched. The CDR3 sequence is 13 residues long. CDR3 sequence (DNA): TGCAGCGCCGGGACTAGCAGATACAATGAGCAGTTCTTC. Protein product: CSAGTSRYNEQFF.

V gene TRBV15 combines with J gene TRBJ2-5; D is undetermined. The CDR3 loop spans 16 amino acids. CDR1 is LNHNV and CDR2 is YYDKDF in the germline V gene (reference sequence). Between the trimmed V and J ends, which lost 1 base and 5 bases, there was a span of 17 bases. DNA for the CDR3: TGTGCCACCAGCAGAGTGGAGCCCGGTTCCGTGGAGACCCAGTACTTC. It yields the protein CATSRVEPGSVETQYF.

The chain combines TRBV27 with TRBJ2-7; D may be TRBD2 (7 bases). The V end lost 0 bases, the J end lost 2 bases, and 20 bases lay between the germline ends. CDR1 and CDR2 (germline): MNHEY, SMNVEV (reference sequence). CDR3 size: 18 residues. CDR3 in DNA: TGTGCCAGCAGTTTATCAGAGGACTCGGGGGCGGGAGCCTACGAGCAGTACTTC. Translated: CASSLSEDSGAGAYEQYF.

V usage is TRBV25-1 and J usage is TRBJ2-1, with TRBD2 matching over 10 bases. J was trimmed by 5 bases and V by 6 bases; bases with no gene match: 7. The CDR3 is 15 amino acids. Germline V gene lookup returns CDR1 MGHDK and CDR2 SYGVNS. The CDR3 spells CASRQGLALDNEQFF. The CDR3 nucleotides are TGTGCCAGCAGACAGGGACTAGCGCTCGACAATGAGCAGTTCTTC.

This clone was detected only once. The gene calls are TRBV28 and TRBJ2-7, with D possibly being TRBD1 (7 bases). Trimming shortened V by 1 base and J by 0 bases, and 16 bases separated the two germline ends. The length of the CDR3 is 17 residues. The germline V gene has CDR1 MDHEN and CDR2 SYDVKM. The CDR3 region is CASSLYGGDRGSYEQYF. CDR3 nucleotide sequence: TGTGCCAGCAGTTTATATGGAGGGGACAGAGGCTCCTACGAGCAGTACTTC.

This clone was found a few times. V usage is TRBV7-3 and J usage is TRBJ1-2; D not certain. Trimming shortened V by 5 bases and J by 0 bases, and 13 bases separated the two germline ends. CDR1 and CDR2 (germline): SGHTA, FQGTGA. This CDR3 has 15 residues. In DNA, the CDR3 is TGTGCCAGCAGCCCCGCGGGTACAGCTAACTATGGCTACACCTTC. Its protein product is CASSPAGTANYGYTF.

The J gene is TRBJ2-2, the V gene TRBV7-9; TRBD2 aligns across 11 bases. Trimming removed 5 bases from V and 3 bases from J; junction bases left unmatched: 5. CDR1 and CDR2 from the germline V gene are SEHNR and FQNEAQ (reference sequence). The CDR3 is 16 amino acids. The CDR3 loop reads CASSLGLAVDTGELFF. Here the CDR3 DNA reads TGTGCCAGCAGCCTGGGACTAGCGGTAGACACCGGGGAGCTGTTTTTT.

The gene calls are TRBV5-1 and TRBJ2-7; D perhaps matches TRBD1 (6 bases). V was clipped by 3 bases and J by 3 bases, with 16 bases between them. Germline CDR1 is SGHRS and CDR2 is YFSETQ. The CDR3 is made up of 15 amino acids. CDR3 nucleotide sequence: TGCGCCAGCAGCTGGAACACAGGGACCAACTACGAGCAGTACTTC. Its protein product is CASSWNTGTNYEQYF.

This clone was counted once. This chain joins TRBV7-2 and TRBJ2-7; 8 nucleotides align to TRBD1. This CDR3 is 16 amino acids long. CDR1 and CDR2 (germline): SGHTA, FQGNSA. Trimming removed 4 bases from V and 4 bases from J; junction bases left unmatched: 12. In nucleotides, the CDR3 is TGTGCCAGCAGCTCCCCCAACCGACAGGGGTCATACGAGCAGTACTTC. This encodes CASSSPNRQGSYEQYF.

V is TRBV4-2 and J is TRBJ1-4, with 7 nucleotides matching TRBD1. With V trimmed by 6 bases and J by 3 bases, 16 bases remained unmatched. CDR1 is LGHNA, CDR2 YNFKEQ, per germline. The CDR3 has 18 amino acids. The CDR3 region is CASRGTEAALGSNEKLFF. CDR3 coding DNA: TGTGCCAGCAGGGGGACAGAGGCGGCCTTAGGATCTAATGAAAAACTGTTTTTT.

The V and J genes are TRBV10-3 and TRBJ2-3; 7 bases fit TRBD2. Germline V gene sequence: CDR1 ENHRY, CDR2 SYGVKD. V lost 4 bases to trimming and J lost 4 bases; unmatched junction nucleotides: 14. The CDR3 spans 17 residues. CDR3 DNA sequence: TGTGCCATCAGTGGTCCCCTTGGACGGGAGGTCGCAGATACGCAGTATTTT. Amino acids: CAISGPLGREVADTQYF.

The chain employs TRBV6-1 and TRBJ2-2; the D is unclear. V was trimmed by 4 bases and J by 6 bases, leaving 9 bases between them. The CDR3 consists of 13 residues. Germline V CDR1 and CDR2: MNHNS, SASEGT. CDR3 nucleotide sequence: TGTGCCAGCAGTGTTGTTGCGTCCGGGGAGCTGTTTTTT. Residues: CASSVVASGELFF.

The V gene is TRBV5-1, the J gene TRBJ1-6; D is possibly TRBD1 (5 bases). CDR1 SGHRS and CDR2 YFSETQ come from the germline V gene. Trimming cost V 0 bases and J 8 bases, with 12 bases left between them. This CDR3 spans 15 amino acids. This CDR3 is CASSLAGEGYSPLHF. CDR3 sequence (DNA): TGCGCCAGCAGCTTGGCCGGGGAGGGGTATTCACCCCTCCACTTT.

The chain joins TRBV27 to TRBJ2-7, with 9 nucleotides matching TRBD1. V gave up 2 bases and J gave up 2 bases; unmatched junction bases: 4. Germline V gene data show CDR1 as MNHEY and CDR2 as SMNVEV (reference sequence). The CDR3 runs to 15 residues. The CDR3, as DNA: TGTGCCAGCAGTTTAAGTCGACAGGGGGCCTACGAGCAGTACTTC. This encodes CASSLSRQGAYEQYF.

The CDR3 DNA reads as TGTGCCAGCAGCTTAAGGCAGGAGGGTAGGAGCTACACCTTC. Amino acids: CASSLRQEGRSYTF. The chain carries TRBV7-2 and TRBJ1-2; D unresolved. The CDR3 extends over 14 amino acids. Trimming took off 2 bases at V and 9 bases at J, with 16 bases between the two ends. CDR1 is SGHTA and CDR2 is FQGNSA in the germline V gene.

The chain uses TRBV5-1 and TRBJ2-7, with D perhaps matching TRBD2 (5 bases). Germline V gene data show CDR1 as SGHRS and CDR2 as YFSETQ. The CDR3 covers 12 residues. Between the trimmed V and J ends, which lost 4 bases and 2 bases, there was a span of 7 bases. CDR3 region: CASSREPYEQYF. In nucleotides, the CDR3 is TGCGCCAGCAGCCGGGAACCCTACGAGCAGTACTTC.

The table lists this clone with many counts. The chain has TRBV7-6 and TRBJ2-3; D ambiguous. CDR1 is SGHVS, CDR2 FNYEAQ, per germline. The CDR3 is 15 amino acids. V lost 0 bases and J lost 3, with 10 bases in between. CDR3 region: CASSLAQLSTDTQYF. CDR3 bases: TGTGCCAGCAGCTTAGCACAGCTCAGTACAGATACGCAGTATTTT.

This sequence joins TRBV18 and TRBJ1-4, with 9 bases matching TRBD1. The CDR3 covers 14 residues. Germline lookup yields CDR1 KGHSH and CDR2 LQKENI. Trimming removed 4 bases from V and 7 bases from J; junction bases left unmatched: 4. The DNA of the CDR3 is TGTGCCAGCTCACTAACAGGGGGCGGTGAAAAACTGTTTTTT. It is translated as CASSLTGGGEKLFF.